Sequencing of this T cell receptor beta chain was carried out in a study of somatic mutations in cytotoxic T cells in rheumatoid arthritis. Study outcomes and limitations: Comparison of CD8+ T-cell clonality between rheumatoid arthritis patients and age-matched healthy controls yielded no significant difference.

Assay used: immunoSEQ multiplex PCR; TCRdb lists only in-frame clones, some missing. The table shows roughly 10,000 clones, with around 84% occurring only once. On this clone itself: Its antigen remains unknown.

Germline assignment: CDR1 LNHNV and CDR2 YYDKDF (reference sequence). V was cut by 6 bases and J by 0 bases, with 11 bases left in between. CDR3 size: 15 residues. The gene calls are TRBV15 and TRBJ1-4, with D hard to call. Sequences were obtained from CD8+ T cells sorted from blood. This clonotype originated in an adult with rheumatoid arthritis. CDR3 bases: TGTGCCACCAGACTCACCACTGCAACTAATGAAAAACTGTTTTTT. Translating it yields CATRLTTATNEKLFF.